This TCR beta chain was identified during a study of T-cell memory formation after mild COVID-19. The sample holds a few counts of this clonotype. CDR3 length: 13 residues. Germline-derived CDR1 and CDR2 are LGHNA and YSLEER. V dropped 10 bases and J dropped 7; count of bases not matched to a gene: 8. Amplification by 5'RACE using constant-segment primers produced TCR alpha and TCR beta cDNA libraries that carried sample barcodes and UMIs. MiXCR, run by TCRdb on the 5' RACE reads, gives a single entry per CDR3 protein. The sample yields a few hundred thousand distinct CDR3 sequences, around an eighth seen once.

Sample: PBMCs or a T cell subset sorted from them (not recorded which). The genes are TRBV4-3 and TRBJ2-1; 9 bases are shared with TRBD2. The origin of this receptor is a man between 18 and 35 years old who had mild COVID-19 (a few samples of this study predate the infection). Cell type and time point are not known. CDR3 DNA: TGCGCCACCGCGGGGGGGGCGAGAAATGAGCAGTTCTTC. Its translation is CATAGGARNEQFF.